This T cell receptor beta chain comes out of a study of shared clonotypes between healthy human individuals. Germline V gene sequence: CDR1 SQVTM, CDR2 ANQGSEA. V was shortened by 0 bases and J by 4 bases, with 13 bases between the two germline ends. This CDR3 is built from 15 residues. CD45RO negativity and positive selection for CCR7 defined naive CD8 cells, a population that excluded terminally differentiated effector memory CD45RA+ cells. Free of recent acute infections or vaccinations, the donors were healthy HIV-negative adults. An approximately 180 ng quantity of DNA, roughly 30,000 T cell genomes, went into the sorted-subset replicate PCRs. The assay was immunoSEQ multiplex PCR, and TCRdb's table has in-frame clones only and misses some. The sample includes about 580,000 clones, more than 95% seen only once; the top ten take 0.3%.

V usage is TRBV29-1 and J usage is TRBJ2-1; D possibly corresponds to TRBD2 (6 bases). The sequence was collected from a man aged 30 to 45 in good health. Specimen: naive CD8+ T cells sorted from blood. The CDR3 sequence is CSVEDSGSIYNEQFF. The CDR3 DNA follows: TGCAGCGTTGAAGATTCCGGGAGTATTTACAATGAGCAGTTCTTC.